These 26 T cell receptor beta chains originate from one sample sequenced in a study of vaccination and CD4 T cells after COVID-19. TCRdb reprocessed the PCR reads via MiXCR and lists one record per CDR3 protein. The sample consists of some 29,000 distinct CDR3 sequences, 50% of them appearing once. Sample time point: late sampling 161 to 241 days after vaccination in a few convalescent patients. The source was CD4+ T cells from blood, collected about 7 months after SARS-CoV-2 vaccination. The receptors derive from a human donor who had recovered from COVID-19.

This chain uses TRBV6-1 with TRBJ2-5, with D unresolved. CDR3 length equals 15 residues. The V end lost 7 bases, the J end lost 1 base, and 16 bases lay between the germline ends. Germline V gives CDR1 MNHNS, CDR2 SASEGT. The DNA for the CDR3 is TGTGCCAGCACATTGATTCCGGGTCCCCAAGAGACCCAGTACTTC. Translating it yields CASTLIPGPQETQYF.

The chain joins TRBV7-8 to TRBJ1-1, with 7 bases identical to TRBD1. The CDR3 is made up of 15 amino acids. The germline V gene encodes CDR1 SGHVS and CDR2 FQNEAQ. With 1 base clipped from V and 1 base from J, the junction kept 3 bases outside the gene matches. The CDR3 DNA sequence: TGTGCCAGCAGCTTAGGGACAGGCTCGAACACTGAAGCTTTCTTT. Its protein is CASSLGTGSNTEAFF. The variable domain in full, completed from reference TRBV7-8 and TRBJ1-1, reads GAGVSQSPRYKVAKRGQDVALRCDPISGHVSLFWYQQALGQGPEFLTYFQNEAQLDKSGLPSDRFFAERPEGSVSTLKIQRTQQEDSAVYLCASSLGTGSNTEAFFGQGTRLTVV.

This clonotype turned up a few times. The chain uses TRBV7-8 and TRBJ1-2; the D gene is possibly TRBD1 (5 bases). This CDR3 spans 14 amino acids. CDR1 and CDR2 (germline): SGHVS, FQNEAQ. The V end lost 5 bases, the J end lost 3 bases, and 13 bases lay between the germline ends. CDR3 sequence reads: CASSPGRNDYGYTF. Written as DNA, the CDR3 is TGTGCCAGCAGCCCGGGACGGAATGACTATGGCTACACCTTC.

About this clonotype: Since no conserved phenylalanine or tryptophan closes the CDR3, a read error is the likely cause. The chain recombines TRBV6-2 or TRBV6-3 with TRBJ1-2, with D hard to call. This CDR3 has 13 residues. Per germline, CDR1 MNHEY and CDR2 SVGEGT. Trimming shortened V by 5 bases and J by 2 bases, and 9 bases separated the two germline ends. The CDR3 nucleotides are TGTGCCAGCAGTCGGACGGAGAACTATGGCTACACCCTC. Protein sequence: CASSRTENYGYTL.

The chain employs TRBV6-1 and TRBJ1-5; D ambiguous. In germline, CDR1 is MNHNS, CDR2 SASEGT. V lost 4 bases and J lost 6, with 4 bases in between. The CDR3 covers 11 residues. The CDR3 sequence is CASSVSQPQHF. Written as DNA, the CDR3 is TGTGCCAGCAGTGTAAGTCAGCCCCAGCATTTT.

The V gene is TRBV6-2 or TRBV6-3, the J gene TRBJ1-1; D call uncertain. The CDR3 consists of 13 residues. With 2 bases removed from V and 1 base from J, the gap between germline ends came to 5 bases. From germline, CDR1 is MNHEY and CDR2 SVGEGT. Here the CDR3 reads CASSYLRNTEAFF. CDR3 bases: TGTGCCAGCAGTTACCTTCGGAACACTGAAGCTTTCTTT.

The chain combines TRBV7-9 with TRBJ1-6; D is unresolved. There are 17 residues in the CDR3. Trimming shortened V by 5 bases and J by 0 bases, and 14 bases separated the two germline ends. Looked up from germline, CDR1 is SEHNR and CDR2 is FQNEAQ (reference sequence). DNA for the CDR3: TGTGCCAGCAGCCGCGAACTCGGGAGCTCCTATAATTCACCCCTCCACTTT. Its protein product is CASSRELGSSYNSPLHF.

V is TRBV6-2 or TRBV6-3 and J is TRBJ2-7; 7 bases are a match to TRBD2. The V and J ends lost 6 bases and 0 bases, in that order; junction bases with no gene match: 5. Germline V gene data show CDR1 as MNHEY and CDR2 as SVGEGT. This CDR3 has 14 residues. In DNA, the CDR3 is TGTGCCAGCAGCTCGGGACTAATCTCCTACGAGCAGTACTTC. Protein product: CASSSGLISYEQYF.

This clonotype was seen a few times. The rearrangement joins TRBV20-1 to TRBJ1-2; 9 nucleotides match TRBD1. This CDR3 is 13 amino acids long. Germline V gene lookup returns CDR1 DFQATT and CDR2 SNEGSKA (reference sequence). Trimming at V came to 7 bases and at J to 8 bases, leaving 11 bases not matched to a gene. DNA for the CDR3: TGCAGTGTCGGAATTACAGGGGGCCGCGGCTACACCTTC. It is translated as CSVGITGGRGYTF.

The rearrangement uses TRBV7-9 and TRBJ1-5; D gene uncertain. Per germline, CDR1 SEHNR and CDR2 FQNEAQ (reference sequence). V dropped 3 bases and J dropped 4 bases, with 19 bases sitting between them. The CDR3 has 17 amino acids. The CDR3, as DNA: TGTGCCAGCAGCTTCGGAGTGGGCATCGACTCGAATCAGCCCCAGCATTTT. Protein: CASSFGVGIDSNQPQHF.

The V gene is TRBV11-1, the J gene TRBJ1-1; the D gene is possibly TRBD1 (6 bases). The CDR3 sequence is 14 residues long. Germline V lookup: CDR1 SGHAT, CDR2 FQDESV (reference sequence). The germline V and J ends were trimmed by 7 bases and 3 bases, with 15 bases remaining between them. The CDR3 sequence is CASTNFRGDTEAFF. In nucleotides, the CDR3 is TGTGCCAGCACCAACTTCAGGGGTGACACTGAAGCTTTCTTT. Full variable domain (remainder filled in from reference TRBV11-1 and TRBJ1-1): EAEVAQSPRYKITEKSQAVAFWCDPISGHATLYWYRQILGQGPELLVQFQDESVVDDSQLPKDRFSAERLKGVDSTLKIQPAELGDSAMYLCASTNFRGDTEAFFGQGTRLTVV.

This clonotype showed up just a few times. The chain carries TRBV10-3 and TRBJ2-7; D is perhaps TRBD1 (6 bases). The CDR3 has 12 residues. Germline values: CDR1 ENHRY, CDR2 SYGVKD. Trimming shortened V by 5 bases and J by 2 bases, and 7 bases separated the two germline ends. CDR3 protein: CAISRDTYEQYF. CDR3 DNA: TGTGCCATCAGTCGGGACACCTACGAGCAGTACTTC.

There are a few counts of this clonotype. The chain links TRBV6-1 to TRBJ1-3; a possible D gene is TRBD1 (5 bases). Germline CDR1 MNHNS, CDR2 SASEGT. Trimming removed 5 bases at V and 7 bases at J, with 12 bases between. The length of the CDR3 is 13 residues. CDR3 residues: CASSRDGGNTIYF. CDR3 sequence (DNA): TGTGCCAGCAGTAGGGACGGGGGGAACACCATATATTTT.

The V and J genes are TRBV20-1 and TRBJ2-1, with 10 bases identical to TRBD2. The CDR3 extends over 17 amino acids. Germline loops: CDR1 DFQATT, CDR2 SNEGSKA (reference sequence). The V segment lost 4 bases and the J segment 7 bases; nucleotides outside the gene matches: 16. Here the CDR3 DNA reads TGCAGTGCTACCCCAAGCGGGAGGGCCCCGAGGTGGAATGAGCAGTTCTTC. Translation gives CSATPSGRAPRWNEQFF.

The chain uses TRBV7-9 and TRBJ1-1; D is unclear. The CDR3 runs 13 residues. CDR1 is SEHNR and CDR2 is FQNEAQ in the germline V gene (reference sequence). V was trimmed by 1 base and J by 7 bases, leaving 10 bases between them. The CDR3 DNA reads as TGTGCCAGCAGCTTAGAGGTGGCGGGTGAAGCTTTCTTT. It encodes CASSLEVAGEAFF. Full variable domain (missing parts from reference TRBV7-9 and TRBJ1-1): DTGVSQNPRHKITKRGQNVTFRCDPISEHNRLYWYRQTLGQGPEFLTYFQNEAQLEKSRLLSDRFSAERPKGSFSTLEIQRTEQGDSAMYLCASSLEVAGEAFFGQGTRLTVV.

The chain recombines TRBV5-1 with TRBJ2-2, with D unresolved. This CDR3 has 12 amino acids. Germline V gene lookup returns CDR1 SGHRS and CDR2 YFSETQ. V lost 4 bases and J lost 1, with 2 bases in between. The CDR3 coding sequence is TGCGCCAGCAGCGTGAACACCGGGGAGCTGTTTTTT. Translation gives CASSVNTGELFF.

V gene TRBV15 combines with J gene TRBJ1-3; 7 bases line up with TRBD1. After removal of 8 bases from V and 2 bases from J, the junction contained 9 bases not matched to a gene. The CDR3 is made up of 15 amino acids. CDR1 and CDR2 from the germline V gene are LNHNV and YYDKDF (reference sequence). In DNA form, the CDR3 reads TGTGCCACCGGGGAAACAGGGGTTCCTGGAAACACCATATATTTT. Protein sequence: CATGETGVPGNTIYF.

This chain connects TRBV20-1 to TRBJ1-5; no definite D call. V was clipped by 1 base and J by 0 bases, with 16 bases between them. Germline CDR1 DFQATT, CDR2 SNEGSKA (reference sequence). The CDR3 has 17 amino acids. The CDR3 DNA follows: TGCAGTGCTAGAGGGAGACACGTATCTTTTAGCAATCAGCCCCAGCATTTT. Translated: CSARGRHVSFSNQPQHF.

This rearrangement joins TRBV27 to TRBJ2-5; TRBD1 or TRBD2 may be the D gene (6 bases each). Germline lookup yields CDR1 MNHEY and CDR2 SMNVEV (reference sequence). The CDR3 covers 15 residues. Trimming pared 2 bases from V and 4 bases from J, leaving 14 bases between. The CDR3 DNA sequence: TGTGCCAGCAGTTTAGGGGTAGGAGGGGGAGAGACCCAGTACTTC. Amino acids: CASSLGVGGGETQYF.

This chain links TRBV18 with TRBJ1-1; D might be TRBD1 (5 bases). The CDR3 totals 15 residues. Germline V lookup: CDR1 KGHSH, CDR2 LQKENI. The V gene lost 6 bases and the J gene lost 5 bases, with 19 bases spanning the gap. CDR3 amino acids: CASSTGTSTPTEAFF. For the CDR3, the DNA is TGTGCCAGCTCCACCGGGACGTCGACGCCTACTGAAGCTTTCTTT.

This clonotype came up a few times. The chain recombines TRBV27 with TRBJ2-5; possibly TRBD2 for D (6 bases). Germline CDR1 MNHEY, CDR2 SMNVEV (reference sequence). V gave up 5 bases and J gave up 2 bases, with 15 bases separating them. The CDR3 is made up of 15 amino acids. CDR3 amino acids: CASSPAGTSQETQYF. CDR3 bases: TGTGCCAGCAGTCCCGCCGGGACTTCGCAAGAGACCCAGTACTTC.

The chain has TRBV20-1 and TRBJ2-7; 9 bases map to TRBD2. Germline trimming cut 3 bases from V and 7 bases from J; bases unmatched to any gene: 13. The CDR3 spans 15 residues. Germline CDR1 DFQATT, CDR2 SNEGSKA (reference sequence). CDR3 coding DNA: TGCAGTGCTAGGATACGGAGCGGGAGGCTATGGGAGCAGTACTTC. Protein product: CSARIRSGRLWEQYF.

This clonotype was found a few times. The chain combines TRBV7-2 with TRBJ2-3; tentative D call: TRBD1 (5 bases). This CDR3 has 14 residues. V was shortened by 1 base and J by 6 bases, with 11 bases between the two germline ends. The germline V gene encodes CDR1 SGHTA and CDR2 FQGNSA. The CDR3 protein is CASSLGQYRDTQYF. Written as DNA, the CDR3 is TGTGCCAGCAGCTTAGGACAGTACAGGGATACGCAGTATTTT.

The V and J genes are TRBV20-1 and TRBJ1-5; 9 bases fit TRBD1. CDR1 is DFQATT, CDR2 SNEGSKA, per germline (reference sequence). V gave up 7 bases and J gave up 5 bases; unmatched junction bases: 3. The CDR3 contains 12 residues. The DNA of the CDR3 is TGCAGTGTGACAGGGGGAGATCAGCCCCAGCATTTT. Translation: CSVTGGDQPQHF.

The genes are TRBV6-5 and TRBJ1-2; possible D gene TRBD1, 5 bases. Trimming shortened V by 4 bases and J by 8 bases, and 8 bases separated the two germline ends. The CDR3 extends over 11 amino acids. Germline-derived CDR1 and CDR2 are MNHEY and SVGAGI. CDR3 coding DNA: TGTGCCAGCAGTTCAGGGCGGGGCTACACCTTC. Amino acids: CASSSGRGYTF.

This chain uses TRBV20-1 with TRBJ2-7; TRBD2 matches at 12 bases. V shed 2 bases, J shed 3 bases, and the junction held 8 bases outside the gene matches. The V gene's germline CDR1 is DFQATT and CDR2 SNEGSKA (reference sequence). The CDR3 is 16 residues long. This chain's CDR3 is CSARRLAGADFYEQYF. In nucleotides, the CDR3 is TGCAGTGCTAGACGACTAGCGGGAGCGGATTTCTACGAGCAGTACTTC.